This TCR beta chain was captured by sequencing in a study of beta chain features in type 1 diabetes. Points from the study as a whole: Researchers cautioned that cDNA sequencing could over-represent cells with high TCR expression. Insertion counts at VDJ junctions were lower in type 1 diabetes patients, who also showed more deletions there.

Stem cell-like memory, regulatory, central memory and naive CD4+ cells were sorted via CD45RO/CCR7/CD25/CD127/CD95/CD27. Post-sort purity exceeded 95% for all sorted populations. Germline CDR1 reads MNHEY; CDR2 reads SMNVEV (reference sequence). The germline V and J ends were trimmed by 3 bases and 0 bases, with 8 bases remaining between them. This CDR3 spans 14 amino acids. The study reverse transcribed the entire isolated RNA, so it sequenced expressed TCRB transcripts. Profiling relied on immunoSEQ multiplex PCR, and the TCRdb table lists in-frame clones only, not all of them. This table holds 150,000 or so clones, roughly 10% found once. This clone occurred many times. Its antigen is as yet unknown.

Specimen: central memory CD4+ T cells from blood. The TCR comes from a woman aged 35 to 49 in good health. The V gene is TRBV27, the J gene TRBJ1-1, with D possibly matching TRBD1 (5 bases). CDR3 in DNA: TGTGCCAGCAGTTTCTTAGGGGTGAACACTGAAGCTTTCTTT. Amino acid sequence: CASSFLGVNTEAFF.